This paragraph reports one T cell receptor (beta chain). Germline loops: CDR1 GTSNPN, CDR2 SVGIG (reference sequence). The CDR3 runs 13 residues. Deletions cut 6 bases from V and 8 bases from J, with 14 bases between. The entry originates in a study of blood T cell repertoires in COVID-19. The protocol was immunoSEQ multiplex PCR, while the TCRdb copy is restricted to in-frame clones and leaves out a portion. The sample includes roughly 250,000 clones, roughly nine tenths of them seen just once. This clonotype was obtained from a man aged 55-75 years who had recovered from COVID-19. Sequenced input: peripheral blood. The rearrangement joins TRBV30 to TRBJ1-6; D perhaps matches TRBD1 (6 bases). In DNA, the CDR3 is TGTGCCTGCAGTTGGGGGCTGGATTCACCCCTCCACTTT. The encoded protein is CACSWGLDSPLHF.